The 9 T cell receptor beta chains listed next were all sequenced from one sample in a study of Ad26.COV2.S vaccination and SARS-CoV-2 variants. Generated by immunoSEQ multiplex PCR, the TCRdb table keeps only in-frame clones and is missing some. Here the sample spans hundreds of thousands of clones, around nine tenths being singletons. The treatment is: 19 received Ad26.COV2.S at low or high dose, single or two shots; 5 received placebo; per-sample allocation not given. Sampling happened 63 days after the first vaccine or placebo injection. Material: peripheral blood, obtained in a trial of Ad26.COV2.S vaccine versus placebo. These receptors were collected from a person between 18 and 65 years old who received the Ad26.COV2.S COVID-19 vaccine or a placebo.

A note on this clone: The same CDR3 is also encoded by other DNA sequences in this sample. The chain joins TRBV4-1 to TRBJ1-5; the D gene is possibly TRBD1 (5 bases). Trimming shortened V by 3 bases and J by 2 bases, and 8 bases separated the two germline ends. This CDR3 spans 14 amino acids. CDR1 and CDR2 from the germline V gene are MGHRA and YSYEKL. The CDR3 here is CASSQVRGNQPQHF. The CDR3 nucleotides read TGCGCCAGCAGCCAGGTCAGGGGCAATCAGCCCCAGCATTTT.

The genes are TRBV12-3 or TRBV12-4 and TRBJ2-2; D is ambiguous. V was trimmed by 3 bases and J by 7 bases, leaving 9 bases between them. The CDR3 covers 13 residues. CDR3 residues: CASSLNQRGELFF. The DNA for the CDR3 is TGTGCCAGCAGTTTGAATCAGCGCGGGGAGCTGTTTTTT.

This clone was picked up one time. V gene TRBV28 combines with J gene TRBJ2-6, with D perhaps matching TRBD1 (5 bases). V was pared by 8 bases and J by 0 bases, with 20 bases between. CDR3 length equals 18 residues. In germline, CDR1 is MDHEN, CDR2 SYDVKM. The DNA for the CDR3 is TGTGCCAGCTCGTACTTTAGACAGATGAGCTCTGGGGCCAACGTCCTGACTTTC. This codes for CASSYFRQMSSGANVLTF.

The chain carries TRBV7-9 and TRBJ2-7, with unresolved D. Deletions cut 2 bases from V and 3 bases from J, with 5 bases between. The CDR3 consists of 12 residues. CDR1 is SEHNR, CDR2 FQNEAQ, per germline (reference sequence). The CDR3 reads CASSLLIYEQYF. CDR3 coding DNA: TGTGCCAGCAGCTTACTTATCTACGAGCAGTACTTC.

This clone was seen only a few times. The chain combines TRBV2 with TRBJ2-1, with 9 nucleotides matching TRBD2. The CDR3 has 14 amino acids. Germline V lookup: CDR1 SNHLY, CDR2 FYNNEI. Germline trimming cut 6 bases from V and 9 bases from J; bases unmatched to any gene: 9. This chain's CDR3 is CASRQLAGFGEQFF. In nucleotides, the CDR3 is TGTGCCAGCAGGCAACTAGCGGGTTTTGGTGAGCAGTTCTTC. Full variable domain (missing parts from reference TRBV2 and TRBJ2-1): EPEVTQTPSHQVTQMGQEVILRCVPISNHLYFYWYRQILGQKVEFLVSFYNNEISEKSEIFDDQFSVERPDGSNFTLKIRSTKLEDSAMYFCASRQLAGFGEQFFGPGTRLTVL.

This clone was counted once. CDR3 DNA: TGTGCCAGCAGCTTGACAGGTGAAGGAAACATTCAGTACTTC. Amino acids: CASSLTGEGNIQYF. The chain links TRBV5-6 to TRBJ2-4; a weak D match, TRBD1 (5 bases). This CDR3 contains 14 residues. The V end was cut by 1 base, the J end by 6 bases, with 11 bases between. The germline gives CDR1 SGHDT, CDR2 YYEEEE.

The rearrangement joins TRBV7-2 to TRBJ1-1; D uncertain. CDR1 SGHTA and CDR2 FQGNSA come from the germline V gene. This CDR3 spans 14 amino acids. Trimming took off 0 bases at V and 9 bases at J, with 14 bases between the two ends. The CDR3 loop reads CASSLASVTSQAFF. The CDR3 DNA reads TGTGCCAGCAGCTTAGCTTCCGTAACCAGCCAAGCTTTCTTT.

This chain connects TRBV5-1 to TRBJ2-1, with D hard to call. From germline, CDR1 is SGHRS and CDR2 YFSETQ. Trimming removed 2 bases at V and 4 bases at J, with 7 bases between. CDR3 length: 13 amino acids. The CDR3 bases are TGCGCCAGCAGCTTCTCGGCGTACAATGAGCAGTTCTTC. Translating gives CASSFSAYNEQFF.

The chain is built from TRBV28 and TRBJ2-7; D may correspond to TRBD1 or TRBD2 (5 bases each). The V gene lost 5 bases and the J gene lost 8 bases, with 13 bases spanning the gap. The CDR3 has 12 residues. Germline assignment: CDR1 MDHEN and CDR2 SYDVKM. The CDR3 reads CASSRDGLQQYF. Here the CDR3 DNA reads TGTGCCAGCAGTCGGGACGGACTGCAGCAGTACTTC.